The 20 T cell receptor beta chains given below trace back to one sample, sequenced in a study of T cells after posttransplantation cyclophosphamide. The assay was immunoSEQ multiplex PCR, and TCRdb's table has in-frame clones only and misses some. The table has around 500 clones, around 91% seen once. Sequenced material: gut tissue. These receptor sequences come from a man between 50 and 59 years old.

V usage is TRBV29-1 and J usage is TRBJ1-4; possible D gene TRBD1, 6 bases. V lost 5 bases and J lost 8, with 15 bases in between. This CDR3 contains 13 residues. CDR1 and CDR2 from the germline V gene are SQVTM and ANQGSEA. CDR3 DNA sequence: TGCAGCGTTTACCGGGACACGGGGGAAAAACTGTTTTTT. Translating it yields CSVYRDTGEKLFF.

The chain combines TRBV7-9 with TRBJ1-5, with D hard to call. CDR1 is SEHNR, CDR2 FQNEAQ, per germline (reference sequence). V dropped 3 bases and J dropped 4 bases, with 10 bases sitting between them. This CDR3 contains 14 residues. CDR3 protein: CASSLPGLNQPQHF. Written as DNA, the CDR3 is TGTGCCAGCAGCTTGCCCGGACTGAATCAGCCCCAGCATTTT.

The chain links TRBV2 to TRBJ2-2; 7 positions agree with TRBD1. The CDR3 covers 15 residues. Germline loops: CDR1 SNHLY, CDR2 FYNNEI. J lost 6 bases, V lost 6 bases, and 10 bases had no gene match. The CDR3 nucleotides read TGTGCCAGCAGCGCCGGACAGGTTATGCCCGGGGAGCTGTTTTTT. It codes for CASSAGQVMPGELFF.

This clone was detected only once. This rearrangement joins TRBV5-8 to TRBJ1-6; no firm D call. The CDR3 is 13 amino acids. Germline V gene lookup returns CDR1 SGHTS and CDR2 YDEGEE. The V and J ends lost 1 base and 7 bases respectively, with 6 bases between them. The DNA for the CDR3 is TGTGCCAGCAGCTTGTTAGTAAATTCACCCCTCCACTTT. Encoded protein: CASSLLVNSPLHF. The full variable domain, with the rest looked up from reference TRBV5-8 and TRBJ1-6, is EAGVTQSPTHLIKTRGQQATLRCSPISGHTSVYWYQQALGLGLQFLLWYDEGEERNRGNFPPRFSGRQFPNYSSELNVNALELEDSALYLCASSLLVNSPLHFGNGTRLTVT.

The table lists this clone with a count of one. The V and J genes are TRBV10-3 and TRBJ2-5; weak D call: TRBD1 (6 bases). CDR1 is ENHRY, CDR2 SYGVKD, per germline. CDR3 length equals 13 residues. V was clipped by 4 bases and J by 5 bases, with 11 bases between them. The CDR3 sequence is CAISGTGTETQYF. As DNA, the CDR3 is TGTGCCATCAGTGGAACAGGGACGGAGACCCAGTACTTC.

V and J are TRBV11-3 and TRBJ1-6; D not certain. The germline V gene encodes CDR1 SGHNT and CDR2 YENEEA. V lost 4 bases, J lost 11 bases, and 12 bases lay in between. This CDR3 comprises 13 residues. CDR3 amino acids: CASSSGFTTPLHF. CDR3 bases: TGTGCCAGCAGCTCGGGGTTTACCACACCCCTCCACTTT.

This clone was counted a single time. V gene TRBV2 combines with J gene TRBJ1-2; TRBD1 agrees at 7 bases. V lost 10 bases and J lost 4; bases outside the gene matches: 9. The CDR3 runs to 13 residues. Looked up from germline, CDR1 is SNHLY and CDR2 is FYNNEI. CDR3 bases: TGTGCCACTCGGGACAGACTCACCTATGGCTACACCTTC. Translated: CATRDRLTYGYTF.

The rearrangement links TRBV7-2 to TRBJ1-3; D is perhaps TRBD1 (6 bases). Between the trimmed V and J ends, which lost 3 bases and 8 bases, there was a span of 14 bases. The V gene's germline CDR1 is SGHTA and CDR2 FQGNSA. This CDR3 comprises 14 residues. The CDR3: CASSLTGRVDTIYF. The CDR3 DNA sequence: TGTGCCAGCAGCTTGACAGGTCGCGTGGACACCATATATTTT.

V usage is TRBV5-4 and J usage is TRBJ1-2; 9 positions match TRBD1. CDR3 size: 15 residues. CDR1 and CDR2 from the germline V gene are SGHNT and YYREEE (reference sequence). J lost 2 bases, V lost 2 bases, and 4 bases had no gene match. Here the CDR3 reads CASSLPGQGNYGYTF. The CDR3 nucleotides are TGTGCCAGCAGCTTACCGGGACAGGGAAACTATGGCTACACCTTC.

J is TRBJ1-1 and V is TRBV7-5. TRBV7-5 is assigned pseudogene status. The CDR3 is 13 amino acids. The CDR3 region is CVRSLSRDTEAFF. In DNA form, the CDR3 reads TGTGTCAGAAGCTTAAGCCGGGACACTGAAGCTTTCTTT.

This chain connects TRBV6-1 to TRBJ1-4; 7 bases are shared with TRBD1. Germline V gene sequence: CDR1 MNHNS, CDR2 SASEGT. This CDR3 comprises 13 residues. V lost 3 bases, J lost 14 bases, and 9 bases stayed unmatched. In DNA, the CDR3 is TGTGCCAGCAGTGACTTCCGACAGGGACGGCTGTTTTTT. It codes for CASSDFRQGRLFF.

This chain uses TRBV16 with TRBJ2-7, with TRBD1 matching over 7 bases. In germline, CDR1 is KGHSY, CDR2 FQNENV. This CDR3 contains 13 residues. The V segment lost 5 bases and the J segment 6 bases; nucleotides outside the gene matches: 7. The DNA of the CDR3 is TGTGCCAGCAGCATACAGGGGAAGGGCGAGCAGTACTTC. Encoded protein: CASSIQGKGEQYF.

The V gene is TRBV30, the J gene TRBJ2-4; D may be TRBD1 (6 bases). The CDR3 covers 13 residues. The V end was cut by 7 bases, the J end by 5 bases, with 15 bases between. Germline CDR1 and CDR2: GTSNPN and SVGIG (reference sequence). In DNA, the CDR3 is TGTGCCTTGAACAGGGAAGGGGAAAACATTCAGTACTTC. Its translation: CALNREGENIQYF.

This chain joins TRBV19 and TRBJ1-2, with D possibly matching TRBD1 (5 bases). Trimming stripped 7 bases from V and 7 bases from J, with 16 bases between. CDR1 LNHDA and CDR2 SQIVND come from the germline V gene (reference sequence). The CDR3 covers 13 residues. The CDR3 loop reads CASNTAGLGGYTF. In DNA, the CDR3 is TGTGCCAGTAATACGGCAGGGCTTGGTGGCTACACCTTC.

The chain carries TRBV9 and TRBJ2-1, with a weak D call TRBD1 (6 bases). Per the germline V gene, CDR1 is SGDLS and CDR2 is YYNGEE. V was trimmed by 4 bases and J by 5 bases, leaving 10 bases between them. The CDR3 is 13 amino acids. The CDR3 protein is CASSTRQDNEQFF. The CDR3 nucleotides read TGTGCCAGCAGCACTCGACAGGACAATGAGCAGTTCTTC. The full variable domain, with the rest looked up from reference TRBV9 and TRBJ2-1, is DSGVTQTPKHLITATGQRVTLRCSPRSGDLSVYWYQQSLDQGLQFLIQYYNGEERAKGNILERFSAQQFPDLHSELNLSSLELGDSALYFCASSTRQDNEQFFGPGTRLTVL.

In DNA, the CDR3 is TGTGCCAGCAGTGAAGCCCCGGGACTAAACACAGATACGCAGTATTTT. It codes for CASSEAPGLNTDTQYF. The J gene is TRBJ2-3, the V gene TRBV2; TRBD2 aligns across 7 bases. The V and J ends lost 0 bases and 2 bases, in that order; junction bases with no gene match: 5. The germline V gene encodes CDR1 SNHLY and CDR2 FYNNEI. The CDR3 contains 16 residues. The full variable domain, rest sourced from reference TRBV2 and TRBJ2-3, is EPEVTQTPSHQVTQMGQEVILRCVPISNHLYFYWYRQILGQKVEFLVSFYNNEISEKSEIFDDQFSVERPDGSNFTLKIRSTKLEDSAMYFCASSEAPGLNTDTQYFGPGTRLTVL.

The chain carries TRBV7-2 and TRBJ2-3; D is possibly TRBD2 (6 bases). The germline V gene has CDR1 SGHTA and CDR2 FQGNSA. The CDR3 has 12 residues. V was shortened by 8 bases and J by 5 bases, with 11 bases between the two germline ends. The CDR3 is CASGYGRDTQYF. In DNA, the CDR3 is TGTGCCAGCGGGTACGGGAGAGATACGCAGTATTTT.

The CDR3, as DNA: TGTGCCAGCAGCTTCTACGGGGGGGTCACAGATACGCAGTATTTT. This codes for CASSFYGGVTDTQYF. The chain carries TRBV7-2 and TRBJ2-3; the match to TRBD2 covers 8 bases. CDR1 is SGHTA, CDR2 FQGNSA, per germline. The CDR3 totals 15 residues. With 3 bases clipped from V and 2 bases from J, the junction kept 4 bases outside the gene matches. The full variable domain, in which reference TRBV7-2 and TRBJ2-3 provide the parts outside the CDR3, is GAGVSQSPSNKVTEKGKDVELRCDPISGHTALYWYRQSLGQGLEFLIYFQGNSAPDKSGLPSDRFSAERTGGSVSTLTIQRTQQEDSAVYLCASSFYGGVTDTQYFGPGTRLTVL.

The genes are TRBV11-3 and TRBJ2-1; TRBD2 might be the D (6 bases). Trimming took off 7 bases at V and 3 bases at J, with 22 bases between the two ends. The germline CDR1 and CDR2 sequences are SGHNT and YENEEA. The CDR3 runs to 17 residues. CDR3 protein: CASTPSRNFGGYNEQFF. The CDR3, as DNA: TGTGCCAGCACCCCTAGTAGAAATTTCGGGGGCTACAATGAGCAGTTCTTC.

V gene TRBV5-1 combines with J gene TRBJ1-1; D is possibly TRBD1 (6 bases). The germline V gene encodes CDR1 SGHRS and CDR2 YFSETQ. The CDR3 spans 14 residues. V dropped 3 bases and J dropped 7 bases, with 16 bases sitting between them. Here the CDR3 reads CASSYTGTQIEAFF. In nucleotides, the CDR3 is TGCGCCAGCAGCTACACCGGGACACAAATTGAAGCTTTCTTT.